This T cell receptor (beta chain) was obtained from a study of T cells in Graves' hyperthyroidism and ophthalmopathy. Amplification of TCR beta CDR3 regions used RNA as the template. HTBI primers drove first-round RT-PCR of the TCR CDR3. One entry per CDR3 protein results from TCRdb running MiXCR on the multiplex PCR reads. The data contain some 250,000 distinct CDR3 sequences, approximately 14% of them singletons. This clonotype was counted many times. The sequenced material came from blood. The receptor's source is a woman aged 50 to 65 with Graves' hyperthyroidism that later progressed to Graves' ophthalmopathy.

The DNA of the CDR3 is TGTGCCAGCAGTTTATTAGGACAGAACTACGAGCAGTACTTC. It specifies CASSLLGQNYEQYF. The rearrangement joins TRBV27 to TRBJ2-7; D possibly corresponds to TRBD1 (6 bases). The V gene lost 1 base and the J gene lost 3 bases, with 10 bases spanning the gap. This CDR3 is built from 14 residues. Germline loops: CDR1 MNHEY, CDR2 SMNVEV (reference sequence).